This note documents a single TCR beta chain sequence. The antigen is undetermined. This CDR3 is 16 amino acids long. V lost 4 bases to trimming and J lost 5 bases, with 18 bases between them. This sample was taken from a study of T-cell memory formation after mild COVID-19. Study-level background: TCR clustering was largely donor specific. The study, taken as a whole, reports: A second wave expanding day 15 to 37 was CD4+-biased; contracting clones were balanced.

A single record per CDR3 protein comes from TCRdb applying MiXCR to the 5' RACE reads. The sample yields 35,000 to 50,000 distinct CDR3 sequences, roughly 9% seen once. The chain is built from TRBV12-3 or TRBV12-4 and TRBJ2-1, with a possible D match to TRBD1 (6 bases). The sequence was collected from an adult woman who had mild COVID-19 (a few samples of this study predate the infection). Cell type and time point are not known. Sequencing was performed on PBMCs or a T cell subset sorted from them (not recorded which). CDR3 bases: TGTGCCAGCAGTTACAGGGCAGGGTTGGTCCACAATGAGCAGTTCTTC. Translation gives CASSYRAGLVHNEQFF.